This T cell receptor (beta chain) was recorded in a study of blood T cell repertoires in COVID-19. The CDR3 runs 14 residues. Germline CDR1 and CDR2: DFQATT and SNEGSKA (reference sequence). V shed 3 bases and J shed 6 bases, with 18 bases lying between them. Profiling relied on immunoSEQ multiplex PCR, and the TCRdb table lists in-frame clones only, not all of them. The sample comprises 95,000 to 150,000 clones, around 80% of which are singletons, and around 15% rests with the top ten. This clone came up a few times. The TCR comes from a man aged 60 to 75 with active or convalescent COVID-19. Sequencing used peripheral blood. The chain has TRBV20-1 and TRBJ2-7; possible D gene TRBD2, 6 bases. The CDR3 DNA reads TGCAGTGCTAGTTTCACCGCGGGGATTCCCGAGCAGTACTTC. Protein product: CSASFTAGIPEQYF.